The 22 T cell receptor beta chains below were found in one sample sequenced in a study of Ad26.COV2.S vaccination and SARS-CoV-2 variants. The treatment: around 19 received Ad26.COV2.S at low or high dose, single or two shots; about 5 received placebo; per-sample allocation not given. Material that was analyzed had been drawn on day 63 after the first vaccine or placebo injection. Produced via immunoSEQ multiplex PCR; TCRdb's table is partial and in-frame only. Of 350,000 to 450,000 clones in the sample, around 83% were seen once. The sample here was peripheral blood, taken in a trial of Ad26.COV2.S vaccine versus placebo. Receptors were obtained from a person between 18 and 65 years old who received the Ad26.COV2.S COVID-19 vaccine or a placebo.

In its sample, this clone was seen a few times. Written as DNA, the CDR3 is TGTGCCACCAGTGGTAATCTGGGCCCTCTTGGCGGGGAGCTGTTTTTT. Translation: CATSGNLGPLGGELFF. The chain joins TRBV24-1 to TRBJ2-2; D ambiguous. V lost 5 bases and J lost 7, with 19 bases in between. Germline V gene lookup returns CDR1 KGHDR and CDR2 SFDVKD. The CDR3 covers 16 residues.

The chain combines TRBV6-2 or TRBV6-3 with TRBJ2-3, with unresolved D. Germline V lookup: CDR1 MNHEY, CDR2 SVGEGT. CDR3 size: 12 residues. Deletions cut 5 bases from V and 2 bases from J, with 5 bases between. CDR3 DNA: TGTGCCAGCAGTCTTTACACAGATACGCAGTATTTT. As protein: CASSLYTDTQYF.

The chain couples TRBV19 to TRBJ2-5; 11 positions agree with TRBD2. Germline lookup yields CDR1 LNHDA and CDR2 SQIVND (reference sequence). This CDR3 spans 16 amino acids. V lost 6 bases and J lost 5; bases outside the gene matches: 11. The CDR3 region is CASSRGSGRAGETQYF. CDR3 sequence (DNA): TGTGCCAGTAGCCGGGGTAGCGGGAGGGCCGGGGAGACCCAGTACTTC.

The table lists this clone with a count of one. This rearrangement joins TRBV6-5 to TRBJ2-1; 9 nucleotides match TRBD1. This CDR3 has 14 amino acids. V gave up 9 bases and J gave up 6 bases; unmatched junction bases: 9. CDR1 and CDR2 from the germline V gene are MNHEY and SVGAGI. Here the CDR3 reads CASTGTGNINEQFF. CDR3 DNA: TGTGCCAGTACCGGGACAGGGAATATCAATGAGCAGTTCTTC.

CDR3 sequence reads: CASSPTGGYEQYF. CDR3 DNA sequence: TGTGCCAGCAGCCCAACGGGGGGCTACGAGCAGTACTTC. The genes are TRBV3-1 (or the pseudogene TRBV3-2) and TRBJ2-7; TRBD2 matches at 7 bases. CDR3 length: 13 residues. Trimming at V came to 4 bases and at J to 3 bases, leaving 3 bases not matched to a gene. Germline-derived CDR1 and CDR2 are LGHDT and YNNKEL (reference sequence).

The V gene is TRBV10-3, the J gene TRBJ1-3, with D uncertain. V shed 0 bases and J shed 4 bases, with 10 bases lying between them. This CDR3 is 15 amino acids long. Germline V CDR1 and CDR2: ENHRY, SYGVKD. CDR3 sequence (DNA): TGTGCCATCAGTGAGTCGCCGGGGTCGGGAAACACCATATATTTT. It translates to CAISESPGSGNTIYF.

A word on this clone: Other DNA sequences within the sample encode an identical CDR3. The rearrangement links TRBV3-1 (or the pseudogene TRBV3-2) to TRBJ2-5; no reliable D call. CDR1 is LGHDT, CDR2 YNNKEL, per germline (reference sequence). The CDR3 loop spans 11 amino acids. V was cut by 3 bases and J by 5 bases, with 4 bases left in between. The CDR3 loop reads CASSQGETQYF. In DNA form, the CDR3 reads TGTGCCAGCAGCCAGGGGGAGACCCAGTACTTC.

The V call is TRBV6-2 or TRBV6-3, the J call TRBJ1-2; D not resolved. CDR1 is MNHEY and CDR2 is SVGEGT in the germline V gene. Trimming shortened V by 0 bases and J by 4 bases, and 12 bases separated the two germline ends. This CDR3 has 15 amino acids. The CDR3 nucleotides read TGTGCCAGCAGTTACTCATCGGGGTTCAGCTATGGCTACACCTTC. It codes for CASSYSSGFSYGYTF.

The chain recombines TRBV11-2 with TRBJ2-7; D could derive from TRBD1 or TRBD2 (7 bases each). The CDR3 contains 16 residues. CDR1 SGHAT and CDR2 FQNNGV come from the germline V gene. V was cut by 1 base and J by 9 bases, with 22 bases left in between. CDR3 sequence (DNA): TGTGCCAGCAGCTTAGGGGGAGGGGGCGCCGGGGTGGGGCAGTACTTC. Its translation: CASSLGGGGAGVGQYF.

This chain uses TRBV6-4 with TRBJ2-3; TRBD2 matches 8 bases. Looked up from germline, CDR1 is MRHNA and CDR2 is SNTAGT. CDR3 length equals 15 residues. Trimming at V came to 6 bases and at J to 0 bases, leaving 5 bases not matched to a gene. CDR3 DNA: TGTGCCAGCAGCAGACTAGCGTCTAGCACAGATACGCAGTATTTT. Translation: CASSRLASSTDTQYF.

This sequence joins TRBV19 and TRBJ2-7, with 8 bases identical to TRBD1. This CDR3 spans 14 amino acids. CDR1 and CDR2 from the germline V gene are LNHDA and SQIVND (reference sequence). Unmatched junction bases numbered 7, after V lost 7 bases and J lost 2 bases. CDR3 DNA: TGTGCCAGTATCGCACAGGGGGTCCCCTACGAGCAGTACTTC. It translates to CASIAQGVPYEQYF.

CDR3 residues: CASEGTSGQETQYF. In DNA form, the CDR3 reads TGTGCCAGCGAAGGGACTAGCGGTCAAGAGACCCAGTACTTC. The chain combines TRBV2 with TRBJ2-5; 11 bases match TRBD2. Germline V gene data show CDR1 as SNHLY and CDR2 as FYNNEI. Losses at the gene ends were 8 bases for V and 2 bases for J; bases not matched to a gene: 4. The CDR3 runs 14 residues. Full variable domain (outside the CDR3, taken from reference TRBV2 and TRBJ2-5): EPEVTQTPSHQVTQMGQEVILRCVPISNHLYFYWYRQILGQKVEFLVSFYNNEISEKSEIFDDQFSVERPDGSNFTLKIRSTKLEDSAMYFCASEGTSGQETQYFGPGTRLLVL.

The J gene is TRBJ1-6, the V gene TRBV6-4; no clear D. Germline V gene lookup returns CDR1 MRHNA and CDR2 SNTAGT. CDR3 length equals 14 residues. V shed 6 bases and J shed 10 bases, with 16 bases lying between them. The CDR3 loop is CASSKGGQLSPLHF. The CDR3 coding sequence is TGTGCCAGCAGCAAGGGAGGTCAGCTCTCACCCCTCCACTTT.

The V and J genes are TRBV30 and TRBJ1-5; D gene uncertain. This CDR3 is 13 amino acids long. Germline CDR1 is GTSNPN and CDR2 is SVGIG (reference sequence). The CDR3 reads CAATDSSAEPQHF. The CDR3 DNA reads as TGTGCTGCCACTGACTCATCGGCTGAGCCCCAGCATTTT. Variable domain in full (rest from reference TRBV30 and TRBJ1-5): SQTIHQWPATLVQPVGSPLSLECTVEGTSNPNLYWYRQAAGRGLQLLFYSVGIGQISSEVPQNLSASRPQDRQFILSSKKLLLSDSGFYLCAATDSSAEPQHFGDGTRLSIL.

V gene TRBV7-2 combines with J gene TRBJ2-6; D remains ambiguous. V was cut by 5 bases and J by 2 bases, with 1 base left in between. Germline V CDR1 and CDR2: SGHTA, FQGNSA. CDR3 length: 12 amino acids. In DNA form, the CDR3 reads TGTGCCAGCAGCCCTGGGGCCAACGTCCTGACTTTC. Translated, it gives CASSPGANVLTF. Based on the CDR3 plus reference TRBV7-2 and TRBJ2-6, the full variable domain is GAGVSQSPSNKVTEKGKDVELRCDPISGHTALYWYRQSLGQGLEFLIYFQGNSAPDKSGLPSDRFSAERTGGSVSTLTIQRTQQEDSAVYLCASSPGANVLTFGAGSRLTVL.

The V call is TRBV19, the J call TRBJ1-1; D is unresolved. Trimming took 3 bases from V and 6 from J, leaving 14 bases between them. The CDR3 is 14 amino acids. Germline CDR1 is LNHDA and CDR2 is SQIVND (reference sequence). The CDR3 DNA follows: TGTGCCAGTAGTATCAGTCCTAATAGAGCTGAAGCTTTCTTT. It translates to CASSISPNRAEAFF.

The chain combines TRBV30 with TRBJ2-7; TRBD2 agrees at 8 bases. The CDR3 has 15 amino acids. Germline trimming cut 1 base from V and 1 base from J; bases unmatched to any gene: 6. Germline V gene lookup returns CDR1 GTSNPN and CDR2 SVGIG (reference sequence). CDR3 DNA: TGTGCCTGGAGTGGGTACGGGGGGGAATCCTACGAGCAGTACTTC. Amino acids: CAWSGYGGESYEQYF. The full variable domain, completed using reference TRBV30 and TRBJ2-7, is SQTIHQWPATLVQPVGSPLSLECTVEGTSNPNLYWYRQAAGRGLQLLFYSVGIGQISSEVPQNLSASRPQDRQFILSSKKLLLSDSGFYLCAWSGYGGESYEQYFGPGTRLTVT.

The CDR3 DNA is TGTGCCAGCAGTTTGTCACCGTCTAATTCACCCCTCCACTTT. Translating gives CASSLSPSNSPLHF. The J gene is TRBJ1-6, the V gene TRBV27; D is undetermined. This CDR3 has 14 residues. Germline V gives CDR1 MNHEY, CDR2 SMNVEV (reference sequence). V was pared by 3 bases and J by 6 bases, with 9 bases between.

This chain joins TRBV5-1 and TRBJ2-1, with a tentative D call TRBD1 (6 bases). The CDR3 totals 13 residues. V was cut by 4 bases and J by 8 bases, with 13 bases left in between. Germline V gene lookup returns CDR1 SGHRS and CDR2 YFSETQ. In nucleotides, the CDR3 is TGCGCCAGCAGCAGGACAGTAGAGGATGAGCAGTTCTTC. It codes for CASSRTVEDEQFF.

This chain joins TRBV28 and TRBJ1-3, with D unresolved. The CDR3 has 14 amino acids. The germline V gene has CDR1 MDHEN and CDR2 SYDVKM. V lost 3 bases and J 2 bases, leaving 8 bases between the germline ends. CDR3 sequence: CASSLQVPGNTIYF. The CDR3 bases are TGTGCCAGCAGTTTGCAGGTTCCTGGAAACACCATATATTTT.

The chain joins TRBV5-1 to TRBJ2-2; D might be TRBD2 (5 bases). V shed 0 bases and J shed 0 bases, with 12 bases lying between them. CDR1 is SGHRS, CDR2 YFSETQ, per germline. This CDR3 is 17 amino acids long. Here the CDR3 DNA reads TGCGCCAGCAGCTTGGGACCGACACTAGCGAACACCGGGGAGCTGTTTTTT. Its protein product is CASSLGPTLANTGELFF. Drawing the rest from reference TRBV5-1 and TRBJ2-2, the complete variable domain is KAGVTQTPRYLIKTRGQQVTLSCSPISGHRSVSWYQQTPGQGLQFLFEYFSETQRNKGNFPGRFSGRQFSNSRSEMNVSTLELGDSALYLCASSLGPTLANTGELFFGEGSRLTVL.

The chain links TRBV5-8 to TRBJ1-2; D not resolved. This CDR3 comprises 13 residues. The ends were cut back, 2 bases at V and 8 bases at J, with 13 bases in the middle. Germline V CDR1 and CDR2: SGHTS, YDEGEE. The CDR3 sequence: CASSLLREEGYTF. The CDR3 DNA follows: TGTGCCAGCAGCTTACTAAGGGAGGAAGGCTACACCTTC.